This entry lists 21 T cell receptor beta chains sequenced from one sample in a study of cytomegalovirus exposure and HLA in healthy donors. The PCR employed 60 Vbeta primers together with 13 Jbeta primers. Sequencing used immunoSEQ multiplex PCR; TCRdb keeps in-frame clones, though not all of them. Its listing shows approximately 80,000 clones. The sample was PBMCs. The receptors shown here come from a woman aged 30 to 39 in good health and CMV-seronegative.

The CDR3 nucleotides read TGTGCCTGGAGTGTAAAGGGACAGGGCCGAAATCAGTACTTC. Translating it yields CAWSVKGQGRNQYF. This chain uses TRBV30 with TRBJ2-4; 9 positions match TRBD1. The CDR3 runs 14 residues. The V gene end was trimmed by 0 bases and the J gene end by 12 bases; junction bases not matched to a gene: 9. Germline CDR1 GTSNPN, CDR2 SVGIG (reference sequence).

The chain is built from TRBV11-2 and TRBJ2-7; D remains ambiguous. The CDR3 has 15 amino acids. Germline loops: CDR1 SGHAT, CDR2 FQNNGV. V shed 0 bases and J shed 2 bases, with 11 bases lying between them. CDR3 bases: TGTGCCAGCAGCTTAGATATAAGGCGGACCTACGAGCAGTACTTC. Amino acids: CASSLDIRRTYEQYF.

The gene calls are TRBV5-1 and TRBJ2-1, with 10 bases that match TRBD2. The germline CDR1 and CDR2 sequences are SGHRS and YFSETQ. V lost 4 bases and J lost 4; bases outside the gene matches: 8. There are 16 residues in the CDR3. The CDR3 DNA follows: TGCGCCAGCAGCCCTCCGGGACTAGCGATGTACAATGAGCAGTTCTTC. It yields the protein CASSPPGLAMYNEQFF.

The CDR3 spells CSVPDGDRLIRVNEQFF. The CDR3 DNA sequence: TGCAGCGTTCCTGACGGTGACAGGCTGATTCGCGTGAATGAGCAGTTCTTC. The chain couples TRBV29-1 to TRBJ2-1; possible D gene TRBD1, 6 bases. Trimming pared 5 bases from V and 7 bases from J, leaving 27 bases between. The CDR3 covers 17 residues. Germline V gene sequence: CDR1 SQVTM, CDR2 ANQGSEA.

The chain joins TRBV19 to TRBJ2-4; D gene ambiguous. The CDR3 consists of 16 residues. V lost 8 bases, J lost 0 bases, and 17 bases lay in between. Germline CDR1 and CDR2: LNHDA and SQIVND (reference sequence). CDR3 region: CASANRPGLAKNIQYF. CDR3 bases: TGTGCCAGTGCCAACCGACCAGGCCTAGCCAAAAACATTCAGTACTTC. Filled out from reference TRBV19 and TRBJ2-4, the complete variable domain reads DGGITQSPKYLFRKEGQNVTLSCEQNLNHDAMYWYRQDPGQGLRLIYYSQIVNDFQKGDIAEGYSVSREKKESFPLTVTSAQKNPTAFYLCASANRPGLAKNIQYFGAGTRLSVL.

The chain couples TRBV18 to TRBJ1-1, with TRBD1 matching over 7 bases. This CDR3 comprises 17 residues. Germline V gives CDR1 KGHSH, CDR2 LQKENI. Trimming at V came to 5 bases and at J to 1 base, leaving 13 bases not matched to a gene. CDR3 sequence (DNA): TGTGCCAGCTCAATCACTAGACAGGGAAGTGCGAACACTGAAGCTTTCTTT. Translating gives CASSITRQGSANTEAFF.

The gene calls are TRBV30 and TRBJ1-2; 7 bases are a match to TRBD1. Looked up from germline, CDR1 is GTSNPN and CDR2 is SVGIG (reference sequence). The CDR3 extends over 12 amino acids. V gave up 3 bases and J gave up 6 bases; unmatched junction bases: 4. This CDR3 is CAWRQGTDGYTF. The CDR3 DNA follows: TGTGCCTGGAGACAGGGGACGGATGGCTACACCTTC.

The chain uses TRBV6-6 and TRBJ1-1, with D uncertain. Germline V gene sequence: CDR1 MNHNY, CDR2 SVGAGI (reference sequence). This CDR3 region has 12 residues. V lost 5 bases and J 5 bases, leaving 9 bases between the germline ends. The CDR3 coding sequence is TGTGCCAGCAGTCCTGATCGGACTGAAGCTTTCTTT. Its protein is CASSPDRTEAFF.

The V call is TRBV6-6, the J call TRBJ1-1; 8 nucleotides agree with TRBD1. Unmatched junction bases numbered 3, after V lost 4 bases and J lost 2 bases. The germline gives CDR1 MNHNY, CDR2 SVGAGI (reference sequence). The CDR3 is 14 residues long. DNA for the CDR3: TGTGCCAGCAGTTTCTCAGGGGGCAACACTGAAGCTTTCTTT. Residues: CASSFSGGNTEAFF.

The V and J genes are TRBV30 and TRBJ1-1; no clear D gene. Trimming took 5 bases from V and 4 from J, leaving 26 bases between them. The germline CDR1 and CDR2 sequences are GTSNPN and SVGIG (reference sequence). The CDR3 is 17 residues long. CDR3 sequence: CAWVPAALGWSTTEAFF. As DNA, the CDR3 is TGTGCCTGGGTGCCAGCCGCTTTGGGCTGGTCAACCACTGAAGCTTTCTTT.

The V call is TRBV28, the J call TRBJ1-2; 9 positions agree with TRBD1. There are 13 residues in the CDR3. Looked up from germline, CDR1 is MDHEN and CDR2 is SYDVKM. V was pared by 4 bases and J by 6 bases, with 3 bases of the junction left unmatched. The CDR3 region has the DNA TGTGCCAGCAGTTCGGGACAGGGCCATGGCTACACCTTC. Translated: CASSSGQGHGYTF.

Here the CDR3 reads CASSGRDTVSYEQYF. CDR3 sequence (DNA): TGTGCCAGCAGTGGCCGGGACACAGTCTCCTACGAGCAGTACTTC. This chain links TRBV6-6 with TRBJ2-7, with D possibly TRBD1 on 6 matching bases. Per germline, CDR1 MNHNY and CDR2 SVGAGI (reference sequence). The germline V and J ends were trimmed by 5 bases and 0 bases, with 14 bases remaining between them. The CDR3 is 15 residues long.

The CDR3 DNA reads TGTGCCAGTACCCCGACAGGGGGCATCTACGAGCAGTACTTC. Protein sequence: CASTPTGGIYEQYF. The chain recombines TRBV19 with TRBJ2-7; 10 bases are a match to TRBD1. Germline CDR1 is LNHDA and CDR2 is SQIVND (reference sequence). V lost 7 bases and J lost 3; bases outside the gene matches: 6. The CDR3 has 14 residues.

The CDR3 DNA is TGTGCCAGCACCGAGGGACAGGGCCACGAAAAACTGTTTTTT. It codes for CASTEGQGHEKLFF. The genes are TRBV6-1 and TRBJ1-4; 9 bases match TRBD1. The germline CDR1 and CDR2 sequences are MNHNS and SASEGT. The CDR3 is made up of 14 amino acids. J was trimmed by 8 bases and V by 7 bases; bases with no gene match: 8.

The chain is built from TRBV19 and TRBJ1-2, with D uncertain. Trimming removed 3 bases at V and 0 bases at J, with 8 bases between. CDR1 is LNHDA and CDR2 is SQIVND in the germline V gene (reference sequence). The length of the CDR3 is 14 residues. CDR3 sequence reads: CASSMARTNYGYTF. The CDR3 DNA follows: TGTGCCAGTAGTATGGCCCGAACTAACTATGGCTACACCTTC.

This chain joins TRBV6-6 and TRBJ2-7, with 8 bases identical to TRBD1. Unmatched junction bases numbered 4, after V lost 0 bases and J lost 3 bases. This CDR3 has 15 residues. Germline V CDR1 and CDR2: MNHNY, SVGAGI (reference sequence). This CDR3 reads CASSYSGQGFYEQYF. CDR3 DNA: TGTGCCAGCAGTTACTCCGGACAGGGTTTCTACGAGCAGTACTTC.

The rearrangement links TRBV19 to TRBJ2-7; maybe TRBD2 (5 bases). Per germline, CDR1 LNHDA and CDR2 SQIVND (reference sequence). CDR3 length equals 13 residues. V was shortened by 0 bases and J by 3 bases, with 6 bases between the two germline ends. CDR3 sequence (DNA): TGTGCCAGTAGTATAGATGGACTCTACGAGCAGTACTTC. Translation gives CASSIDGLYEQYF.

The chain carries TRBV12-5 and TRBJ2-1; TRBD1 matches 10 bases. Per germline, CDR1 LGHNT and CDR2 FRNRAP. The CDR3 length is 16 residues. The V and J ends lost 0 bases and 5 bases, in that order; junction bases with no gene match: 4. DNA for the CDR3: TGTGCTAGTGGTTTGGTAGTGGGGACAGGGGACAATGAGCAGTTCTTC. As protein: CASGLVVGTGDNEQFF.

V gene TRBV5-6 combines with J gene TRBJ2-7; 12 positions agree with TRBD2. There are 18 residues in the CDR3. Germline V gene lookup returns CDR1 SGHDT and CDR2 YYEEEE. The trim removed 2 bases at V and 5 bases at J, leaving 14 bases unmatched. In DNA, the CDR3 is TGTGCCAGCAGCTTTCGGACTAGCGGGACCCAATCCCCCCACGAGCAGTACTTC. Residues: CASSFRTSGTQSPHEQYF.

This sequence joins TRBV29-1 and TRBJ1-4; D perhaps matches TRBD1 (6 bases). CDR3 length: 14 residues. Trimming stripped 7 bases from V and 4 bases from J, with 16 bases between. Germline V lookup: CDR1 SQVTM, CDR2 ANQGSEA. The CDR3 bases are TGCAGCGCCGGGGAGGGGGTGATTAATGAAAAACTGTTTTTT. Translation gives CSAGEGVINEKLFF.

The chain combines TRBV19 with TRBJ1-2, with 8 nucleotides matching TRBD1. Trimming removed 7 bases from V and 6 bases from J; junction bases left unmatched: 4. The V gene's germline CDR1 is LNHDA and CDR2 SQIVND (reference sequence). This CDR3 contains 12 residues. This CDR3 reads CASTQGGNGYTF. The CDR3 region has the DNA TGTGCCAGTACACAGGGGGGCAATGGCTACACCTTC.